This T cell receptor beta chain is from a study of T-cell reconstitution after alpha-beta-depleted transplantation in children. Notes on the study in general: Expanded graft clones numbering several hundred reportedly gave rise to alpha-beta T cells about two months after transplant. Newly made T cells mostly supplied T-cell counts and diversity one year after transplant.

A remark on this clonotype: The antigen remains unidentified.

It was with unique molecular identifiers that the TCRbeta library was prepared. One entry per CDR3 protein results from TCRdb running MiXCR on the PCR reads. The data show 580,000 or so distinct CDR3 sequences, with 20% to 25% seen just once and 14% held by the top ten. CDR3 length equals 14 residues. The V end was cut by 3 bases, the J end by 2 bases, with 10 bases between. Germline CDR1 and CDR2: SGHAT and FQNNGV. The sample consisted of PBMCs, mostly from graft donor cells, taken 360 days after TCRalphabeta/CD19-depleted stem cell transplant. This chain links TRBV11-2 with TRBJ1-2, with D maybe TRBD1 (5 bases). The clonotype was recovered from a boy younger than two who had a stem cell transplant for acute myeloid leukemia, so the T cells may come from the graft donor. The CDR3 sequence: CASSLWGPNYGYTF. The CDR3 DNA reads as TGTGCCAGCAGCTTGTGGGGCCCAAACTATGGCTACACCTTC.